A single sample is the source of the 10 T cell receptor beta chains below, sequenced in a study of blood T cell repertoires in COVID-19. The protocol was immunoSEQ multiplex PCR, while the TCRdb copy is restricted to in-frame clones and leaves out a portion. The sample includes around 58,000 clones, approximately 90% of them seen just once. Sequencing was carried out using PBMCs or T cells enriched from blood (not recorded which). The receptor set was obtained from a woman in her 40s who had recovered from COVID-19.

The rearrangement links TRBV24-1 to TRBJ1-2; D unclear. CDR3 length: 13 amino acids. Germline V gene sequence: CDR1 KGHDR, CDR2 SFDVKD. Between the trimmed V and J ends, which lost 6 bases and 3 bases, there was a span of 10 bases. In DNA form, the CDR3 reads TGTGCCACCAGTTACGGAGCCGACTATGGCTACACCTTC. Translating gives CATSYGADYGYTF.

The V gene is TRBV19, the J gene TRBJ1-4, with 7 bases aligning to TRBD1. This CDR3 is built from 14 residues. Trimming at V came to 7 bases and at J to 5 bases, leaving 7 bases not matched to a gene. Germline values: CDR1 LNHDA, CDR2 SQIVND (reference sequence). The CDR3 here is CASTFRDSNEKLFF. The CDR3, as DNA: TGTGCCAGTACCTTTCGGGACAGCAATGAAAAACTGTTTTTT.

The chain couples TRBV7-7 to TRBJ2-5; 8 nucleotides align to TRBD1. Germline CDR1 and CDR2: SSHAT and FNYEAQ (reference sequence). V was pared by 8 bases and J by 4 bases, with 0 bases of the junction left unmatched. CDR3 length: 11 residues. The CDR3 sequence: CASGQGETQYF. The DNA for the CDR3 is TGTGCCAGCGGACAGGGAGAGACCCAGTACTTC.

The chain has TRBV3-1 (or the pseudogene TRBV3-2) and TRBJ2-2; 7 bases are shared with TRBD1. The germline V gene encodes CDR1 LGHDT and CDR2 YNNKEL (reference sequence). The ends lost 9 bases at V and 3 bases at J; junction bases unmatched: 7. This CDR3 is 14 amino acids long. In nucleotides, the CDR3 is TGTGCCAGTCTTAACAGGGGTGACACCGGGGAGCTGTTTTTT. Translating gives CASLNRGDTGELFF.

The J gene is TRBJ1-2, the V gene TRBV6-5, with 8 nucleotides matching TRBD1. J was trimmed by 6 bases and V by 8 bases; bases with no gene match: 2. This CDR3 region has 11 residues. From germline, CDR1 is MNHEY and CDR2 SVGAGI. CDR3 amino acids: CASGQGDGYTF. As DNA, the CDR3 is TGTGCCAGCGGACAGGGTGATGGCTACACCTTC.

CDR3 amino acids: CASSQNRGITEAFF. CDR3 coding DNA: TGTGCCAGCAGCCAAAACAGGGGAATTACTGAAGCTTTCTTT. The V call is TRBV3-1 (or the pseudogene TRBV3-2), the J call TRBJ1-1, with 7 bases that match TRBD1. Germline CDR1 and CDR2: LGHDT and YNNKEL (reference sequence). Unmatched junction bases numbered 5, after V lost 2 bases and J lost 5 bases. This CDR3 is 14 amino acids long.

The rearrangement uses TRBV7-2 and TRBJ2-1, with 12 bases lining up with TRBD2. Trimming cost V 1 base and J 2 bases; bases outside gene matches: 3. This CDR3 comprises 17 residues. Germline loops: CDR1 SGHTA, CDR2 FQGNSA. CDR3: CASSLVSSGGAYNEQFF. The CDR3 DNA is TGTGCCAGCAGCTTAGTTTCTAGCGGGGGGGCCTACAATGAGCAGTTCTTC.

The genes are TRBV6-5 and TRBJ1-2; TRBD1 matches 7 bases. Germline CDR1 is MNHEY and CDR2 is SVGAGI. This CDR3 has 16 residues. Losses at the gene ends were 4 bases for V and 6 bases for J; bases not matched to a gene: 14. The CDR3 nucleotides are TGTGCCAGCAGTTCGGTCCTCAGGGGGTGGGTAGATGGCTACACCTTC. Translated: CASSSVLRGWVDGYTF.

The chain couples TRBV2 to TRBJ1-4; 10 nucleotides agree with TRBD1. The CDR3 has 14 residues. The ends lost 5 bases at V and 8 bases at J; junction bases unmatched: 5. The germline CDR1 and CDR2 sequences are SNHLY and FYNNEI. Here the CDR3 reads CASSPDRGREKLFF. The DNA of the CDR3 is TGTGCCAGCAGTCCCGACAGGGGGCGAGAAAAACTGTTTTTT.

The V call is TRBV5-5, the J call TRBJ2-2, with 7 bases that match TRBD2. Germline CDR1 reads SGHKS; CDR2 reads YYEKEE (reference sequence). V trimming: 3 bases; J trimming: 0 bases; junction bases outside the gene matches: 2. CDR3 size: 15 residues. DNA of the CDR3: TGTGCCAGCAGCTGGGACTATTCGAACACCGGGGAGCTGTTTTTT. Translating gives CASSWDYSNTGELFF.